Below, 30 T cell receptor beta chains from the same sample are listed, as sequenced in a study of blood T cell repertoires in COVID-19. Libraries were prepared by immunoSEQ multiplex PCR; TCRdb keeps only in-frame clonotypes and omits some of them. The sample holds under 450,000 clones, 70% to 90% seen once. The specimen was PBMCs or T cells enriched from blood (not recorded which). The origin of the receptors is a young man who had recovered from COVID-19.

In its sample, this clone was seen once. The chain uses TRBV6-2 or TRBV6-3 and TRBJ1-1; D is perhaps TRBD1 (5 bases). Per germline, CDR1 MNHEY and CDR2 SVGEGT. This CDR3 is 12 amino acids long. Between the trimmed V and J ends, which lost 3 bases and 9 bases, there was a span of 11 bases. The CDR3 DNA reads as TGTGCCAGCAGTTATCAGGGAAACCAAGCTTTCTTT. This gives the protein CASSYQGNQAFF.

The V call is TRBV11-3, the J call TRBJ2-7, with TRBD2 matching 9 bases. V gave up 4 bases and J gave up 5 bases; unmatched junction bases: 3. The CDR3 contains 13 residues. Germline CDR1 SGHNT, CDR2 YENEEA. CDR3 DNA: TGTGCCAGCAGCTCCGAGCGGGGGGACGAGCAGTACTTC. Translating gives CASSSERGDEQYF.

The chain carries TRBV6-2 or TRBV6-3 and TRBJ2-1; 7 bases match TRBD1. CDR3 size: 16 residues. Trimming took 2 bases from V and 12 from J; bases not matched to a gene: 16. The germline gives CDR1 MNHEY, CDR2 SVGEGT. The CDR3 DNA sequence: TGTGCCAGCAGTTACCCATACTACCGTGACAGGGCTCGGCAGTTCTTC. This translates into CASSYPYYRDRARQFF.

The chain uses TRBV7-9 and TRBJ2-1; D perhaps matches TRBD1 (6 bases). Germline values: CDR1 SEHNR, CDR2 FQNEAQ (reference sequence). The CDR3 has 16 amino acids. Deletions cut 5 bases from V and 7 bases from J, with 21 bases between. CDR3 region: CASSKYRDTLWNEQFF. The CDR3 bases are TGTGCCAGCAGCAAGTACCGGGACACTTTATGGAATGAGCAGTTCTTC.

The J gene is TRBJ2-7, the V gene TRBV19; the D gene is possibly TRBD1 (5 bases). V lost 7 bases and J lost 0, with 16 bases in between. The germline V gene encodes CDR1 LNHDA and CDR2 SQIVND (reference sequence). The CDR3 consists of 15 residues. This CDR3 reads CASKVGAPSSYEQYF. The CDR3, as DNA: TGTGCCAGTAAGGTTGGGGCACCGAGCTCCTACGAGCAGTACTTC. Drawing the rest from reference TRBV19 and TRBJ2-7, the complete variable domain is DGGITQSPKYLFRKEGQNVTLSCEQNLNHDAMYWYRQDPGQGLRLIYYSQIVNDFQKGDIAEGYSVSREKKESFPLTVTSAQKNPTAFYLCASKVGAPSSYEQYFGPGTRLTVT.

The chain joins TRBV10-3 to TRBJ2-3; D is perhaps TRBD1 (6 bases). Trimming removed 3 bases at V and 2 bases at J, with 12 bases between. This CDR3 region has 15 residues. Germline V gives CDR1 ENHRY, CDR2 SYGVKD. CDR3 sequence (DNA): TGTGCCATCAGTGATAGGTCAGGGGCCACAGATACGCAGTATTTT. Protein product: CAISDRSGATDTQYF.

Remarks on this clone: The sample carries other DNA sequences with the same CDR3. CDR3 coding DNA: TGTGCCTGGGGCGACAGTAGCAATCAGCCCCAGCATTTT. Protein sequence: CAWGDSSNQPQHF. The rearrangement uses TRBV30 and TRBJ1-5; a weak D match, TRBD1 (5 bases). The V gene's germline CDR1 is GTSNPN and CDR2 SVGIG (reference sequence). The CDR3 contains 13 residues. V lost 5 bases to trimming and J lost 0 bases, with 8 bases between them.

This sequence joins TRBV29-1 and TRBJ2-3, with a possible D match to TRBD1 (5 bases). This CDR3 spans 13 amino acids. V lost 6 bases and J 1 base, leaving 11 bases between the germline ends. Germline CDR1 reads SQVTM; CDR2 reads ANQGSEA. The CDR3 sequence is CSVAGSRTDTQYF. Written as DNA, the CDR3 is TGCAGCGTCGCAGGGTCGCGCACAGATACGCAGTATTTT.

The chain carries TRBV7-9 and TRBJ2-4; weak D call: TRBD2 (6 bases). This CDR3 comprises 15 residues. The germline gives CDR1 SEHNR, CDR2 FQNEAQ (reference sequence). Trimming left V 5 bases short and J 10 bases short, with 21 bases between. The CDR3 region has the DNA TGTGCCAGCAGCCCCTCCCCACCGGAGGGGTCGATTCAGTACTTC. Its protein is CASSPSPPEGSIQYF.

The chain carries TRBV19 and TRBJ2-3; no clear D. The CDR3 has 15 amino acids. The germline V gene encodes CDR1 LNHDA and CDR2 SQIVND (reference sequence). V was shortened by 3 bases and J by 0 bases, with 10 bases between the two germline ends. The CDR3 coding sequence is TGTGCCAGTAGTATCGGTACTCTTAGCACAGATACGCAGTATTTT. The encoded protein is CASSIGTLSTDTQYF.

The genes are TRBV19 and TRBJ2-7; TRBD1 matches 8 bases. The CDR3 loop spans 14 amino acids. Trimming cost V 6 bases and J 0 bases; bases outside gene matches: 4. Looked up from germline, CDR1 is LNHDA and CDR2 is SQIVND (reference sequence). The CDR3 DNA follows: TGTGCCAGTAGCCGGGGACAGGCCTCCTACGAGCAGTACTTC. Amino acids: CASSRGQASYEQYF.

This chain connects TRBV27 to TRBJ1-6; D remains ambiguous. Germline V lookup: CDR1 MNHEY, CDR2 SMNVEV (reference sequence). V lost 5 bases and J lost 1, with 15 bases in between. The CDR3 is 17 amino acids. The CDR3 reads CASSSPPLRSYNSPLHF. CDR3 in DNA: TGTGCCAGCAGTAGCCCTCCCTTACGGTCCTATAATTCACCCCTCCACTTT.

V is TRBV30 and J is TRBJ1-2; D possibly corresponds to TRBD1 (5 bases). V was trimmed by 0 bases and J by 1 base, leaving 12 bases between them. CDR1 and CDR2 from the germline V gene are GTSNPN and SVGIG (reference sequence). CDR3 size: 15 residues. The CDR3 DNA is TGTGCCTGGAGTGTCGGGGGGAAATTTAACTATGGCTACACCTTC. Translating gives CAWSVGGKFNYGYTF. Complete variable domain (other parts from reference TRBV30 and TRBJ1-2): SQTIHQWPATLVQPVGSPLSLECTVEGTSNPNLYWYRQAAGRGLQLLFYSVGIGQISSEVPQNLSASRPQDRQFILSSKKLLLSDSGFYLCAWSVGGKFNYGYTFGSGTRLTVV.

Concerning this clone: The sample carries other DNA sequences with the same CDR3. The CDR3, as DNA: TGTGCCAGCAGCGTAGCGGTCACCTCCTACGAGCAGTACTTC. Encoded protein: CASSVAVTSYEQYF. The chain joins TRBV9 to TRBJ2-7; no clear D gene. The CDR3 covers 14 residues. Germline lookup yields CDR1 SGDLS and CDR2 YYNGEE. V was trimmed by 0 bases and J by 0 bases, leaving 7 bases between them. Using reference TRBV9 and TRBJ2-7 for the parts outside the CDR3, the full variable domain is DSGVTQTPKHLITATGQRVTLRCSPRSGDLSVYWYQQSLDQGLQFLIQYYNGEERAKGNILERFSAQQFPDLHSELNLSSLELGDSALYFCASSVAVTSYEQYFGPGTRLTVT.

The chain links TRBV9 to TRBJ2-2; 8 bases line up with TRBD2. Germline CDR1 and CDR2: SGDLS and YYNGEE. There are 16 residues in the CDR3. V gave up 2 bases and J gave up 1 base; unmatched junction bases: 4. CDR3 sequence (DNA): TGTGCCAGCAGCGTTCCAGCGGGAGAGAACACCGGGGAGCTGTTTTTT. Translating gives CASSVPAGENTGELFF.

The chain has TRBV2 and TRBJ1-2; TRBD1 matches 9 bases. The junction had 9 bases not matched to a gene; V was cut back by 5 bases and J by 8 bases. Germline lookup yields CDR1 SNHLY and CDR2 FYNNEI. The CDR3 runs to 14 residues. This chain's CDR3 is CASSSTGGAGGYTF. The CDR3 DNA sequence: TGTGCCAGCAGTAGTACAGGGGGCGCCGGGGGCTACACCTTC.

The rearrangement links TRBV30 to TRBJ2-1; D might be TRBD2 (6 bases). Trimming left V 1 base short and J 2 bases short, with 12 bases between. This CDR3 comprises 15 residues. Germline CDR1 reads GTSNPN; CDR2 reads SVGIG (reference sequence). The CDR3 reads CAWSGGVGTYNEQFF. The CDR3, as DNA: TGTGCCTGGAGTGGCGGGGTGGGCACCTACAATGAGCAGTTCTTC. Supplemented by reference TRBV30 and TRBJ2-1, the full variable domain reads SQTIHQWPATLVQPVGSPLSLECTVEGTSNPNLYWYRQAAGRGLQLLFYSVGIGQISSEVPQNLSASRPQDRQFILSSKKLLLSDSGFYLCAWSGGVGTYNEQFFGPGTRLTVL.

V is TRBV5-6 and J is TRBJ1-5; 9 bases fit TRBD1. The CDR3 totals 15 residues. Unmatched junction bases numbered 4, after V lost 0 bases and J lost 6 bases. Germline loops: CDR1 SGHDT, CDR2 YYEEEE. The CDR3 nucleotides are TGTGCCAGCAGCTTGGTGGGACAGGGTAGTCAGCCCCAGCATTTT. It is translated as CASSLVGQGSQPQHF.

The chain combines TRBV5-1 with TRBJ1-1; D uncertain. Germline V gene sequence: CDR1 SGHRS, CDR2 YFSETQ. V shed 4 bases and J shed 6 bases, with 10 bases lying between them. The CDR3 loop spans 12 amino acids. The CDR3 nucleotides are TGCGCCAGCAGCGCCGGAGACCCTGAAGCTTTCTTT. Translating it yields CASSAGDPEAFF.

The rearrangement links TRBV10-1 to TRBJ2-3; 12 bases are shared with TRBD2. From germline, CDR1 is WNHNN and CDR2 SYGVQD (reference sequence). The CDR3 has 16 amino acids. V lost 4 bases, J lost 4 bases, and 6 bases stayed unmatched. CDR3 DNA sequence: TGCGCCAGCAGTGGAACCCTAGCGGGGGGGCCAGATACGCAGTATTTT. This translates into CASSGTLAGGPDTQYF.

This clone was observed a single time. V usage is TRBV28 and J usage is TRBJ2-1; TRBD1 aligns across 9 bases. CDR1 is MDHEN, CDR2 SYDVKM, per germline. The J segment lost 9 bases and the V segment lost 3 bases, leaving 12 bases of the junction unmatched. The CDR3 has 16 amino acids. The CDR3 here is CASSLPPGQGVREQFF. In nucleotides, the CDR3 is TGTGCCAGCAGTTTGCCTCCGGGACAGGGTGTTCGTGAGCAGTTCTTC.

CDR3 in amino acids: CASSLEGSEQYF. In DNA, the CDR3 is TGTGCCAGCAGCTTAGAGGGGTCCGAGCAGTACTTC. This chain joins TRBV7-6 and TRBJ2-7; perhaps TRBD1 as D (5 bases). CDR1 is SGHVS, CDR2 FNYEAQ, per germline. Trimming left V 1 base short and J 6 bases short, with 7 bases between. The CDR3 spans 12 residues.

The V call is TRBV19, the J call TRBJ1-5; TRBD1 might be the D (5 bases). The CDR3 is 15 amino acids. V dropped 7 bases and J dropped 2 bases, with 15 bases sitting between them. Germline V lookup: CDR1 LNHDA, CDR2 SQIVND (reference sequence). The chain's CDR3 is CASTESAGGNQPQHF. CDR3 in DNA: TGTGCCAGTACCGAGAGCGCGGGGGGCAATCAGCCCCAGCATTTT.

The chain is built from TRBV7-9 and TRBJ2-3; 11 bases align to TRBD2. This CDR3 is 16 amino acids long. Germline-derived CDR1 and CDR2 are SEHNR and FQNEAQ (reference sequence). The V gene end was trimmed by 4 bases and the J gene end by 2 bases; junction bases not matched to a gene: 5. Here the CDR3 reads CASSSASGGTTDTQYF. The CDR3 nucleotides read TGTGCCAGCAGCTCTGCTAGCGGGGGGACCACAGATACGCAGTATTTT.

The chain joins TRBV5-6 to TRBJ1-1; 7 nucleotides line up with TRBD1. Per the germline V gene, CDR1 is SGHDT and CDR2 is YYEEEE. The V and J ends lost 1 base and 0 bases, in that order; junction bases with no gene match: 3. This CDR3 is built from 15 residues. The DNA for the CDR3 is TGTGCCAGCAGCTTGACAGGGGTGGTGAACACTGAAGCTTTCTTT. Encoded protein: CASSLTGVVNTEAFF. Full variable domain (rest looked up from reference TRBV5-6 and TRBJ1-1): DAGVTQSPTHLIKTRGQQVTLRCSPKSGHDTVSWYQQALGQGPQFIFQYYEEEERQRGNFPDRFSGHQFPNYSSELNVNALLLGDSALYLCASSLTGVVNTEAFFGQGTRLTVV.

The chain couples TRBV14 to TRBJ2-7; 9 bases map to TRBD1. The CDR3 loop spans 15 amino acids. CDR1 is SGHDN, CDR2 FVKESK, per germline. With 5 bases clipped from V and 3 bases from J, the junction kept 8 bases outside the gene matches. CDR3 sequence reads: CASSSGTGFIYEQYF. CDR3 sequence (DNA): TGTGCCAGCAGCTCCGGGACAGGGTTTATCTACGAGCAGTACTTC.

J is TRBJ1-1 and V is TRBV2; D may be TRBD1 (6 bases). V was pared by 7 bases and J by 4 bases, with 13 bases between. The CDR3 spans 13 residues. Germline values: CDR1 SNHLY, CDR2 FYNNEI. CDR3 sequence: CASTGQSGTEAFF. The CDR3 DNA is TGTGCCAGCACCGGACAGTCTGGCACTGAAGCTTTCTTT.

The genes are TRBV7-6 and TRBJ1-1; D gene unclear. V dropped 5 bases and J dropped 4 bases, with 23 bases sitting between them. The CDR3 consists of 17 residues. Looked up from germline, CDR1 is SGHVS and CDR2 is FNYEAQ. CDR3 coding DNA: TGTGCCAGCAGCCCGACCCCCGGACTAAAGAGGACCACTGAAGCTTTCTTT. This codes for CASSPTPGLKRTTEAFF.

This clone showed up just a few times. The chain has TRBV10-3 and TRBJ2-3, with D tentatively TRBD2 (5 bases). This CDR3 spans 15 amino acids. Trimming took off 3 bases at V and 0 bases at J, with 10 bases between the two ends. Germline-derived CDR1 and CDR2 are ENHRY and SYGVKD. CDR3 sequence reads: CAISDGRTSTDTQYF. The DNA for the CDR3 is TGTGCCATCAGTGACGGGCGGACTAGCACAGATACGCAGTATTTT.

The CDR3 loop reads CASSLNSGGVYNEQFF. The CDR3 DNA follows: TGTGCCAGCAGTTTAAATAGCGGGGGGGTTTACAATGAGCAGTTCTTC. The rearrangement uses TRBV6-5 and TRBJ2-1; 11 bases are a match to TRBD2. J was trimmed by 4 bases and V by 4 bases; bases with no gene match: 6. Germline V CDR1 and CDR2: MNHEY, SVGAGI. The CDR3 length is 16 residues.